What follows are 26 T cell receptor beta chains derived from one specimen sequenced in a study of response to subunit inactivated influenza vaccine. TCRdb independently ran MiXCR on the RT-PCR reads; one entry per CDR3 protein. Of fewer than 200,000 distinct CDR3 sequences listed, around 9% are singletons. Sequencing was performed on non-naive T cells sorted from PBMCs, taken on the day of vaccination. These receptors originate from a man between 50 and 59 years old who received an inactivated influenza vaccine.

This clonotype was seen a few times. The J gene is TRBJ1-4, the V gene TRBV3-1; D is undetermined. CDR1 and CDR2 (germline): LGHDT, YNNKEL (reference sequence). Trimming removed 1 base at V and 8 bases at J, with 11 bases between. This CDR3 is built from 14 residues. The CDR3 loop is CASSQGEGGEKLFF. In nucleotides, the CDR3 is TGTGCCAGCAGCCAAGGCGAGGGAGGGGAAAAACTGTTTTTT.

This clonotype came up many times. The chain employs TRBV24-1 and TRBJ2-2, with 8 nucleotides matching TRBD1. The CDR3 covers 18 residues. Per the germline V gene, CDR1 is KGHDR and CDR2 is SFDVKD. J gave up 5 bases and V 3 bases, and 13 bases lay outside the gene matches. DNA of the CDR3: TGTGCCACCAGTGATATCTTTTCCGGGACAGGAAAGACCGGGGAGCTGTTTTTT. Translation: CATSDIFSGTGKTGELFF.

This clonotype was detected a few times. The genes are TRBV6-1 and TRBJ2-7; 9 positions match TRBD2. The CDR3 extends over 14 amino acids. Trimming took 6 bases from V and 3 from J; bases not matched to a gene: 6. CDR1 is MNHNS and CDR2 is SASEGT in the germline V gene. Here the CDR3 DNA reads TGTGCCAGCAGCCGCGGGGGGGTCGGCTACGAGCAGTACTTC. Translating it yields CASSRGGVGYEQYF.

This chain connects TRBV9 to TRBJ1-2, with D unclear. The CDR3 runs to 12 residues. The germline V and J ends were trimmed by 5 bases and 0 bases, with 5 bases remaining between them. Germline CDR1 and CDR2: SGDLS and YYNGEE. CDR3 nucleotide sequence: TGTGCCAGCAGGCGGACTAACTATGGCTACACCTTC. Translated: CASRRTNYGYTF.

This clonotype occurred many times. The V and J genes are TRBV5-5 and TRBJ1-1; TRBD1 is a possible D gene (5 bases). CDR3 length equals 15 residues. Germline values: CDR1 SGHKS, CDR2 YYEKEE (reference sequence). Trimming stripped 4 bases from V and 0 bases from J, with 13 bases between. CDR3 coding DNA: TGTGCCAGCAGCCCCCCGGCAGGGATGAACACTGAAGCTTTCTTT. This sequence encodes CASSPPAGMNTEAFF.

This clonotype was detected ten times or more. The chain recombines TRBV4-3 with TRBJ2-5; a weak D match, TRBD2 (6 bases). The CDR3 has 16 amino acids. Between the trimmed V and J ends, which lost 1 base and 2 bases, there was a span of 14 bases. Germline V gene lookup returns CDR1 LGHNA and CDR2 YSLEER. The CDR3 loop is CASSQGLGGDQETQYF. In nucleotides, the CDR3 is TGCGCCAGCAGCCAAGGGCTAGGCGGGGATCAAGAGACCCAGTACTTC.

The chain links TRBV12-3 or TRBV12-4 to TRBJ2-7; 9 bases align to TRBD2. CDR3 length: 17 amino acids. V gave up 3 bases and J gave up 0 bases; unmatched junction bases: 9. In DNA, the CDR3 is TGTGCCAGCAGTTTCGGGGCGGGAGGGCTGAGCTCCTACGAGCAGTACTTC. This codes for CASSFGAGGLSSYEQYF.

This clonotype was seen ten or more times. V is TRBV20-1 and J is TRBJ2-7; the match to TRBD2 covers 9 bases. The germline CDR1 and CDR2 sequences are DFQATT and SNEGSKA (reference sequence). There are 15 residues in the CDR3. V lost 0 bases and J lost 3; bases outside the gene matches: 6. The CDR3 loop reads CSARDLSGSHYEQYF. CDR3 DNA sequence: TGCAGTGCTAGAGATCTTAGCGGGAGCCACTACGAGCAGTACTTC.

The genes are TRBV4-2 and TRBJ1-2; D ambiguous. V lost 1 base and J 4 bases, leaving 13 bases between the germline ends. This CDR3 is 15 amino acids long. Germline V CDR1 and CDR2: LGHNA, YNFKEQ. The CDR3: CASSQAGPRPYGYTF. CDR3 in DNA: TGTGCCAGCAGCCAAGCAGGCCCTAGGCCCTATGGCTACACCTTC.

This clonotype was picked up many times. This sequence joins TRBV9 and TRBJ2-2; D gene unclear. V lost 1 base, J lost 0 bases, and 10 bases lay in between. This CDR3 contains 16 residues. Germline CDR1 reads SGDLS; CDR2 reads YYNGEE. CDR3 residues: CASSVRTAANTGELFF. The DNA for the CDR3 is TGTGCCAGCAGCGTACGCACGGCCGCGAACACCGGGGAGCTGTTTTTT.

This clonotype came up many times. The chain couples TRBV3-1 to TRBJ1-4; D may be TRBD1 (6 bases). In germline, CDR1 is LGHDT, CDR2 YNNKEL (reference sequence). The CDR3 consists of 16 residues. The ends were cut back, 4 bases at V and 5 bases at J, with 17 bases in the middle. The CDR3 is CASSPSSGGGNEKLFF. The CDR3 DNA reads TGTGCCAGCAGCCCCTCGTCAGGAGGGGGAAATGAAAAACTGTTTTTT.

This clonotype was seen many times. This rearrangement joins TRBV12-3 or TRBV12-4 to TRBJ1-1; TRBD1 aligns across 7 bases. J lost 4 bases, V lost 7 bases, and 6 bases had no gene match. The CDR3 covers 13 residues. CDR3 sequence (DNA): TGTGCCAGCACCCTGACAGGGACCACTGAAGCTTTCTTT. Translating gives CASTLTGTTEAFF.

This clonotype came up a few times. The chain uses TRBV3-1 and TRBJ2-7; D gene unclear. Trimming left V 5 bases short and J 5 bases short, with 7 bases between. From germline, CDR1 is LGHDT and CDR2 YNNKEL (reference sequence). This CDR3 is built from 11 residues. The CDR3 coding sequence is TGTGCCAGCAGCTCCCCCCACGAGCAGTACTTC. It is translated as CASSSPHEQYF.

CDR3 coding DNA: TGCGCCAGCAGCTGGGGCAGGGGGAGCAGCGAAAAACTGTTTTTT. Its protein is CASSWGRGSSEKLFF. V is TRBV5-1 and J is TRBJ1-4; 7 bases line up with TRBD1. The trim removed 3 bases at V and 8 bases at J, leaving 10 bases unmatched. Germline-derived CDR1 and CDR2 are SGHRS and YFSETQ. The CDR3 contains 15 residues.

This clonotype was seen ten or more times. The V gene is TRBV20-1, the J gene TRBJ2-5; 8 positions match TRBD2. The CDR3 totals 15 residues. Germline V gene data show CDR1 as DFQATT and CDR2 as SNEGSKA (reference sequence). After removal of 2 bases from V and 4 bases from J, the junction contained 9 bases not matched to a gene. CDR3 loop: CSARMVAGRGETQYF. The DNA of the CDR3 is TGCAGTGCTAGAATGGTAGCGGGAAGGGGAGAGACCCAGTACTTC.

This clonotype was counted between two and nine times. V is TRBV3-1 and J is TRBJ2-7, with no clear D. The CDR3 consists of 14 residues. In germline, CDR1 is LGHDT, CDR2 YNNKEL (reference sequence). Trimming removed 2 bases at V and 0 bases at J, with 8 bases between. CDR3 bases: TGTGCCAGCAGCCAAACGGGCGTCTCCTACGAGCAGTACTTC. Protein sequence: CASSQTGVSYEQYF.

This clonotype was counted ten times or more. The junction shows a germline mismatch at one end, possibly a read error. The gene calls are TRBV7-2 and TRBJ2-5; 14 positions match TRBD2. Germline-derived CDR1 and CDR2 are SGHTA and FQGNSA. The CDR3 is made up of 16 amino acids. The CDR3 nucleotides read TGCGCCAGCAGCCTCGGGACTAGCGGGGGACAAGAGACCCAGTACTTC. It yields the protein CASSLGTSGGQETQYF.

At least ten counts were recorded for this clonotype. The CDR3 here is CASSPSGGVHNEQFF. The CDR3 DNA follows: TGTGCCAGCAGCCCCAGCGGGGGGGTGCACAATGAGCAGTTCTTC. The chain couples TRBV7-6 to TRBJ2-1; TRBD2 aligns across 10 bases. The CDR3 contains 15 residues. In germline, CDR1 is SGHVS, CDR2 FNYEAQ. With V trimmed by 5 bases and J by 5 bases, 6 bases remained unmatched.

This clonotype was recorded at least ten times. The chain uses TRBV18 and TRBJ1-1, with D hard to call. Germline CDR1 KGHSH, CDR2 LQKENI. The CDR3 is 13 residues long. Trimming took off 4 bases at V and 5 bases at J, with 11 bases between the two ends. In DNA, the CDR3 is TGTGCCAGCTCACGTGCCGGACGGACTGAAGCTTTCTTT. Translated: CASSRAGRTEAFF.

This clonotype came up a few times. The rearrangement uses TRBV20-1 and TRBJ1-5, with a possible D match to TRBD1 (5 bases). Trimming cost V 3 bases and J 1 base, with 13 bases left between them. This CDR3 is 15 amino acids long. Germline CDR1 and CDR2: DFQATT and SNEGSKA (reference sequence). The CDR3 DNA reads TGCAGTGCTAGTAGGGACGCTTACAGCAATCAGCCCCAGCATTTT. Translating gives CSASRDAYSNQPQHF.

This clonotype was recorded a few times. The rearrangement uses TRBV20-1 and TRBJ1-1; D perhaps matches TRBD1 (6 bases). The CDR3 loop spans 12 amino acids. V lost 5 bases to trimming and J lost 3 bases, with 10 bases between them. Germline CDR1 reads DFQATT; CDR2 reads SNEGSKA (reference sequence). Here the CDR3 DNA reads TGCAGTGCTGGGGGCGGGGACACTGAAGCTTTCTTT. Amino acids: CSAGGGDTEAFF.

This clonotype occurred many times. The chain combines TRBV28 with TRBJ1-6; tentative D call: TRBD1 (6 bases). Per the germline V gene, CDR1 is MDHEN and CDR2 is SYDVKM. Trimming took 7 bases from V and 7 from J, leaving 17 bases between them. The CDR3 spans 15 residues. The CDR3 loop is CASKLPGTPNSPLHF. The CDR3 DNA follows: TGTGCCAGCAAACTCCCTGGGACACCCAATTCACCCCTCCACTTT.

This clonotype occurred many times. The chain carries TRBV6-1 and TRBJ1-5; D perhaps matches TRBD1 (5 bases). Germline V CDR1 and CDR2: MNHNS, SASEGT. The CDR3 spans 15 residues. V was cut by 5 bases and J by 3 bases, with 14 bases left in between. The DNA for the CDR3 is TGTGCCAGCAGTACCGGGACCCAGACCAATCAGCCCCAGCATTTT. Protein sequence: CASSTGTQTNQPQHF.

V gene TRBV5-1 combines with J gene TRBJ2-3, with D tentatively TRBD1 (5 bases). Germline CDR1 SGHRS, CDR2 YFSETQ. V dropped 1 base and J dropped 3 bases, with 6 bases sitting between them. The CDR3 covers 13 residues. The CDR3 DNA reads as TGCGCCAGCAGCTTGCAGGGTACAGATACGCAGTATTTT. It encodes CASSLQGTDTQYF.

This clonotype was recorded at least ten times. This chain links TRBV3-1 with TRBJ2-7, with TRBD2 matching over 12 bases. The CDR3 is 15 residues long. Germline CDR1 reads LGHDT; CDR2 reads YNNKEL (reference sequence). V gave up 0 bases and J gave up 5 bases; unmatched junction bases: 2. The CDR3 DNA reads TGTGCCAGCAGCCAAGAGCGACTAGCGGGAGACGAGCAGTACTTC. Its protein product is CASSQERLAGDEQYF.

This clonotype came up many times. The V and J genes are TRBV4-1 and TRBJ1-1; D is uncertain. Germline V gives CDR1 MGHRA, CDR2 YSYEKL. CDR3 length equals 16 residues. Trimming left V 0 bases short and J 5 bases short, with 16 bases between. The CDR3 region has the DNA TGCGCCAGCAGCCAAGATATATCGGCAGTAGGGACTGAAGCTTTCTTT. It is translated as CASSQDISAVGTEAFF.